A single sample is the source of the 17 T cell receptor beta chains below, sequenced in a study of T cell changes during pregnancy in multiple sclerosis. The data were produced by immunoSEQ multiplex PCR, yet TCRdb's version contains in-frame clones alone and is incomplete. Of about 93,000 clones in the sample, roughly 92% were seen once. Sequences were derived from peripheral blood, sampled after pregnancy. Receptor source: a female donor with multiple sclerosis, enrolled in a pregnancy study.

This chain links TRBV2 with TRBJ1-5; tentative D call: TRBD1 (5 bases). The CDR3 runs to 16 residues. Trimming took 3 bases from V and 6 from J, leaving 18 bases between them. Looked up from germline, CDR1 is SNHLY and CDR2 is FYNNEI. CDR3 region: CASSEMGSGGSQPQHF. In DNA, the CDR3 is TGTGCCAGCAGTGAGATGGGGTCGGGGGGATCTCAGCCCCAGCATTTT.

The rearrangement links TRBV14 to TRBJ1-2; 9 bases align to TRBD1. This CDR3 has 14 residues. V dropped 2 bases and J dropped 6; count of bases not matched to a gene: 4. Germline CDR1 reads SGHDN; CDR2 reads FVKESK. DNA of the CDR3: TGTGCCAGCAGCCAATGGACAGGGGTCCATGGCTACACCTTC. Amino acid sequence: CASSQWTGVHGYTF.

This clone was recorded a few times. The gene calls are TRBV6-1 and TRBJ2-3, with TRBD2 identical over 12 bases. CDR1 MNHNS and CDR2 SASEGT come from the germline V gene. V shed 4 bases and J 7 bases; nucleotides not matched to a gene: 9. This CDR3 is built from 16 residues. The DNA of the CDR3 is TGTGCCAGCAGTGGACTAGCGGGGGTATCCACGAATACGCAGTATTTT. Translated: CASSGLAGVSTNTQYF.

The chain has TRBV10-3 and TRBJ2-7; 11 nucleotides match TRBD2. V lost 8 bases to trimming and J lost 3 bases; unmatched junction nucleotides: 12. The CDR3 is made up of 16 amino acids. CDR1 is ENHRY and CDR2 is SYGVKD in the germline V gene. DNA of the CDR3: TGTGCCATCTGGACGGGAGAGGGACTAGCGGACTACGAGCAGTACTTC. Translated: CAIWTGEGLADYEQYF.

The chain recombines TRBV27 with TRBJ2-7; the D is unclear. CDR3 size: 13 residues. V was shortened by 5 bases and J by 1 base, with 9 bases between the two germline ends. Germline assignment: CDR1 MNHEY and CDR2 SMNVEV (reference sequence). In DNA, the CDR3 is TGTGCCAGCAGTGAGACTGGATCCTACGAGCAGTACTTC. Translated, it gives CASSETGSYEQYF.

The chain combines TRBV7-9 with TRBJ2-1, with 8 bases identical to TRBD2. In germline, CDR1 is SEHNR, CDR2 FQNEAQ (reference sequence). This CDR3 is built from 14 residues. V lost 5 bases, J lost 9 bases, and 9 bases stayed unmatched. For the CDR3, the DNA is TGTGCCAGCAGCCAAGGGACTAGTCCGATTGAGCAGTTCTTC. Translated: CASSQGTSPIEQFF.

The CDR3 DNA sequence: TGTGCCAGCAGTGCGTCCGGGACTAGCACAGGCAATGAGCAGTTCTTC. Its protein product is CASSASGTSTGNEQFF. The gene calls are TRBV9 and TRBJ2-1, with 9 bases identical to TRBD2. J lost 6 bases, V lost 5 bases, and 12 bases had no gene match. This CDR3 has 16 amino acids. Germline loops: CDR1 SGDLS, CDR2 YYNGEE.

The chain combines TRBV7-6 with TRBJ2-3; 11 nucleotides agree with TRBD1. The CDR3 extends over 14 amino acids. The germline V gene has CDR1 SGHVS and CDR2 FNYEAQ. Unmatched junction bases numbered 6, after V lost 5 bases and J lost 8 bases. CDR3 in DNA: TGTGCCAGCAGCCCCGGGACAGGGGGAGCTACGCAGTATTTT. Translation gives CASSPGTGGATQYF.

The rearrangement joins TRBV7-8 to TRBJ2-1, with 12 nucleotides matching TRBD2. The V gene end was trimmed by 7 bases and the J gene end by 8 bases; junction bases not matched to a gene: 15. Germline V gene sequence: CDR1 SGHVS, CDR2 FQNEAQ. The CDR3 sequence is 17 residues long. The CDR3 coding sequence is TGTGCCAGCACCCTAAAAATAACTAGCGGGAGGAGGCATGAGCAGTTCTTC. Translating gives CASTLKITSGRRHEQFF.

J is TRBJ2-7 and V is TRBV19; D is possibly TRBD1 (6 bases). The V end was cut by 1 base, the J end by 4 bases, with 14 bases between. The CDR3 length is 15 residues. Germline lookup yields CDR1 LNHDA and CDR2 SQIVND (reference sequence). The CDR3 DNA reads as TGTGCCAGTAGTATAGGTGAGACAGGATTTTACGAGCAGTACTTC. Its translation: CASSIGETGFYEQYF.

The rearrangement links TRBV7-6 to TRBJ1-3; 7 nucleotides align to TRBD1. The CDR3 extends over 15 amino acids. The trim removed 1 base at V and 3 bases at J, leaving 3 bases unmatched. Germline CDR1 is SGHVS and CDR2 is FNYEAQ. Here the CDR3 reads CASSLEGQNGNTIYF. The CDR3 bases are TGTGCCAGCAGCTTAGAGGGACAGAATGGAAACACCATATATTTT.

V usage is TRBV6-5 and J usage is TRBJ1-2; 9 bases are a match to TRBD1. In germline, CDR1 is MNHEY, CDR2 SVGAGI. With V trimmed by 6 bases and J by 5 bases, 10 bases remained unmatched. The CDR3 loop spans 15 amino acids. The CDR3 region is CASSPRTGVGYGYTF. DNA for the CDR3: TGTGCCAGCAGCCCCAGGACAGGGGTCGGGTATGGCTACACCTTC.

This clone was picked up one time. This chain joins TRBV7-2 and TRBJ1-3, with D perhaps matching TRBD1 (6 bases). The length of the CDR3 is 16 residues. CDR1 is SGHTA and CDR2 is FQGNSA in the germline V gene. V gave up 5 bases and J gave up 2 bases, with 16 bases separating them. The CDR3 spells CASSARTERAGNTIYF. The CDR3 coding sequence is TGTGCCAGCAGCGCCCGGACAGAGCGAGCTGGAAACACCATATATTTT.

The DNA of the CDR3 is TGTGCCAGCAGTGAATCTCGCCCCAGGACTGAGCCCCTCCACTTT. Its protein product is CASSESRPRTEPLHF. This chain links TRBV6-1 with TRBJ1-6, with D unresolved. V was pared by 2 bases and J by 13 bases, with 18 bases between. CDR1 is MNHNS, CDR2 SASEGT, per germline. The CDR3 sequence is 15 residues long.

The J gene is TRBJ1-2, the V gene TRBV5-6, with D tentatively TRBD1 (6 bases). CDR3 length: 17 residues. Trimming removed 4 bases from V and 4 bases from J, with 23 bases in between. Germline CDR1 and CDR2: SGHDT and YYEEEE. CDR3 in DNA: TGTGCCAGCAGCGTGGACAGTCGACCTTTAAGAAGCTATGGCTACACCTTC. Translation gives CASSVDSRPLRSYGYTF.

The rearrangement links TRBV5-1 to TRBJ2-7; 10 bases map to TRBD2. CDR1 and CDR2 (germline): SGHRS, YFSETQ. The CDR3 runs 16 residues. V trimming: 4 bases; J trimming: 0 bases; junction bases outside the gene matches: 7. The CDR3 region is CASSPALAGDSYEQYF. DNA for the CDR3: TGCGCCAGCAGCCCGGCCCTAGCGGGAGACTCCTACGAGCAGTACTTC.

This clone has a single count. The chain links TRBV27 to TRBJ2-3; 14 bases match TRBD2. The V gene end was trimmed by 5 bases and the J gene end by 5 bases; junction bases not matched to a gene: 12. In germline, CDR1 is MNHEY, CDR2 SMNVEV (reference sequence). This CDR3 comprises 18 residues. The chain's CDR3 is CASSTDTGLAGVGDTQYF. The CDR3 DNA follows: TGTGCCAGCAGTACCGACACGGGACTAGCGGGAGTGGGAGATACGCAGTATTTT.